The 31 T cell receptor beta chains below come from one sample, sequenced in a study of blood T cell repertoires in COVID-19 (TCRdb year 2020). Library creation used the immunoSEQ multiplex PCR assay. Sourced from immuneACCESS, this table was stored by TCRdb with only in-frame sequences that have V and J called. A share of the clones is absent; for the studies checked, an unresolved V gene accounts for under half, and the remainder has no known explanation. The sample table lists about 60,000 clones, roughly 83% of them with a count of one. The ten largest clones add up to 10% of the sample. Sequencing used peripheral blood. The source is a man aged 25 to 40 with COVID-19, enrolled during active disease.

The chain joins TRBV9 to TRBJ2-3; 9 bases are shared with TRBD1. The V gene end was trimmed by 3 bases and the J gene end by 3 bases; junction bases not matched to a gene: 8. Per germline, CDR1 SGDLS and CDR2 YYNGEE. The CDR3 consists of 16 residues. Here the CDR3 reads CASSDHTGGRTDTQYF. As DNA, the CDR3 is TGTGCCAGCAGCGATCATACAGGGGGCAGGACAGATACGCAGTATTTT.

The chain combines TRBV27 with TRBJ1-4; the match to TRBD1 covers 7 bases. Germline V gene data show CDR1 as MNHEY and CDR2 as SMNVEV (reference sequence). The J segment lost 4 bases and the V segment lost 6 bases, leaving 14 bases of the junction unmatched. The CDR3 is 17 amino acids. CDR3 in amino acids: CASSKLINRGRNEKLFF. The CDR3 DNA follows: TGTGCCAGCAGCAAACTCATAAACAGGGGTCGTAATGAAAAACTGTTTTTT.

The chain uses TRBV12-5 and TRBJ1-2, with D possibly being TRBD1 (6 bases). Germline CDR1 is LGHNT and CDR2 is FRNRAP. CDR3 size: 11 residues. Trimming took 5 bases from V and 14 from J, leaving 15 bases between them. As DNA, the CDR3 is TGTGCTAGTGGTCTCGACAGGCCCGAGACCTTC. It specifies CASGLDRPETF.

This chain links TRBV30 with TRBJ1-2; 8 nucleotides align to TRBD1. CDR1 is GTSNPN and CDR2 is SVGIG in the germline V gene (reference sequence). There are 14 residues in the CDR3. Trimming at V came to 1 base and at J to 8 bases, leaving 9 bases not matched to a gene. This CDR3 is CAWSGTGPDRGYTF. CDR3 DNA sequence: TGTGCCTGGAGTGGGACAGGGCCCGATCGGGGCTACACCTTC.

The J gene is TRBJ2-1, the V gene TRBV5-1; TRBD1 agrees at 9 bases. This CDR3 has 14 residues. V shed 2 bases, J shed 6 bases, and the junction held 3 bases outside the gene matches. The germline CDR1 and CDR2 sequences are SGHRS and YFSETQ. The CDR3 sequence: CASSLQGALNEQFF. DNA of the CDR3: TGCGCCAGCAGCTTACAGGGGGCGCTCAATGAGCAGTTCTTC.

The J gene is TRBJ2-3, the V gene TRBV5-1, with 9 bases identical to TRBD2. The CDR3 is 17 residues long. Germline values: CDR1 SGHRS, CDR2 YFSETQ. The V and J ends lost 1 base and 0 bases, in that order; junction bases with no gene match: 6. DNA for the CDR3: TGCGCCAGCAGCTTGTGGGGACTAGCCTTTAGCACAGATACGCAGTATTTT. Its translation is CASSLWGLAFSTDTQYF.

The chain's CDR3 is CASSIGRDRRNTEAFF. For the CDR3, the DNA is TGTGCCAGTAGTATAGGGAGGGACAGGAGGAACACTGAAGCTTTCTTT. The V call is TRBV19, the J call TRBJ1-1; 8 bases fit TRBD1. With V trimmed by 1 base and J by 1 base, 5 bases remained unmatched. Germline V gives CDR1 LNHDA, CDR2 SQIVND (reference sequence). This CDR3 spans 16 amino acids.

V usage is TRBV11-2 and J usage is TRBJ1-5; TRBD1 agrees at 8 bases. The germline gives CDR1 SGHAT, CDR2 FQNNGV. This CDR3 has 16 amino acids. Trimming at V came to 1 base and at J to 8 bases, leaving 10 bases not matched to a gene. CDR3 residues: CASSLGGQGEDEPQHF. CDR3 sequence (DNA): TGTGCCAGCAGCTTAGGCGGACAGGGCGAGGATGAGCCCCAGCATTTT.

The chain couples TRBV28 to TRBJ1-5, with 7 nucleotides matching TRBD1. Trimming took 7 bases from V and 7 from J; bases not matched to a gene: 7. The CDR3 consists of 13 residues. CDR1 MDHEN and CDR2 SYDVKM come from the germline V gene. The CDR3 DNA reads TGTGCCAGCAAGGGGGCCTCAAGGCAGCCCCAGCATTTT. It is translated as CASKGASRQPQHF.

V gene TRBV11-2 combines with J gene TRBJ2-7, with 9 bases lining up with TRBD2. Germline-derived CDR1 and CDR2 are SGHAT and FQNNGV. Losses at the gene ends were 3 bases for V and 10 bases for J; bases not matched to a gene: 13. The CDR3 runs to 15 residues. CDR3 sequence reads: CASSFAASGTTGQYF. CDR3 nucleotides: TGTGCCAGCAGCTTTGCTGCTAGCGGGACTACGGGACAGTACTTC.

The chain uses TRBV5-4 and TRBJ2-1; TRBD2 aligns across 9 bases. Germline trimming cut 1 base from V and 4 bases from J; bases unmatched to any gene: 6. This CDR3 is built from 16 residues. Germline-derived CDR1 and CDR2 are SGHNT and YYREEE (reference sequence). For the CDR3, the DNA is TGTGCCAGCAGCTTGCAGGGCGGGAGGGCTTACAATGAGCAGTTCTTC. Protein product: CASSLQGGRAYNEQFF.

V is TRBV6-5 and J is TRBJ1-3; D unclear. The V gene's germline CDR1 is MNHEY and CDR2 SVGAGI. Trimming cost V 7 bases and J 2 bases, with 12 bases left between them. The CDR3 is 14 residues long. The CDR3 coding sequence is TGTGCCAGCACTCCCGGGGTAACTGGAAACACCATATATTTT. Translation: CASTPGVTGNTIYF.

The chain combines TRBV10-3 with TRBJ1-4; D is ambiguous. Germline loops: CDR1 ENHRY, CDR2 SYGVKD. V was shortened by 2 bases and J by 3 bases, with 7 bases between the two germline ends. The CDR3 is 14 residues long. The CDR3 loop reads CAISEPSANEKLFF. Here the CDR3 DNA reads TGTGCCATCAGTGAGCCGTCAGCTAATGAAAAACTGTTTTTT.

This clone was recorded once. V and J are TRBV6-5 and TRBJ2-1, with 7 positions matching TRBD1. J gave up 10 bases and V 6 bases, and 9 bases lay outside the gene matches. The CDR3 length is 13 residues. Germline CDR1 is MNHEY and CDR2 is SVGAGI. The CDR3 is CASSGFEGAEQFF. The CDR3 DNA sequence: TGTGCCAGCAGCGGGTTCGAGGGGGCGGAGCAGTTCTTC.

The chain employs TRBV3-1 (or the pseudogene TRBV3-2) and TRBJ2-2, with a weak D call TRBD2 (5 bases). This CDR3 is built from 14 residues. CDR1 is LGHDT and CDR2 is YNNKEL in the germline V gene (reference sequence). V shed 1 base and J shed 3 bases, with 6 bases lying between them. The CDR3 DNA reads TGTGCCAGCAGCCAAGGGGGAGACACCGGGGAGCTGTTTTTT. Its translation is CASSQGGDTGELFF.

This clone came up a few times. The chain carries TRBV9 and TRBJ2-2; no clear D. This CDR3 region has 15 residues. Between the trimmed V and J ends, which lost 2 bases and 7 bases, there was a span of 15 bases. CDR1 and CDR2 from the germline V gene are SGDLS and YYNGEE. The DNA of the CDR3 is TGTGCCAGCAGCGTTGGAATGGAATCAGGCGGGGAGCTGTTTTTT. Translated: CASSVGMESGGELFF. The full variable domain, in which reference TRBV9 and TRBJ2-2 provide the parts outside the CDR3, is DSGVTQTPKHLITATGQRVTLRCSPRSGDLSVYWYQQSLDQGLQFLIQYYNGEERAKGNILERFSAQQFPDLHSELNLSSLELGDSALYFCASSVGMESGGELFFGEGSRLTVL.

J is TRBJ2-7 and V is TRBV6-5; TRBD1 matches at 9 bases. V lost 8 bases and J lost 5; bases outside the gene matches: 10. Germline CDR1 reads MNHEY; CDR2 reads SVGAGI. CDR3 length: 14 amino acids. CDR3 in amino acids: CASGLVQGANEQYF. The CDR3 region has the DNA TGTGCCAGCGGATTGGTACAGGGGGCCAACGAGCAGTACTTC.

The V and J genes are TRBV5-4 and TRBJ2-7; 7 positions match TRBD1. The V segment lost 4 bases and the J segment 3 bases; nucleotides outside the gene matches: 7. The CDR3 length is 14 residues. Germline V gene lookup returns CDR1 SGHNT and CDR2 YYREEE (reference sequence). The CDR3 sequence: CASSADRSNYEQYF. In DNA, the CDR3 is TGTGCCAGCAGCGCGGACAGGAGCAACTACGAGCAGTACTTC. The complete variable domain, with remaining parts taken from reference TRBV5-4 and TRBJ2-7, reads ETGVTQSPTHLIKTRGQQVTLRCSSQSGHNTVSWYQQALGQGPQFIFQYYREEENGRGNFPPRFSGLQFPNYSSELNVNALELDDSALYLCASSADRSNYEQYFGPGTRLTVT.

V and J are TRBV27 and TRBJ2-7; the match to TRBD1 covers 9 bases. The CDR3 extends over 15 amino acids. Trimming removed 2 bases from V and 3 bases from J; junction bases left unmatched: 5. Germline CDR1 and CDR2: MNHEY and SMNVEV (reference sequence). The CDR3 DNA sequence: TGTGCCAGCAGTTTAATTGGGACAGGGTTCTACGAGCAGTACTTC. This translates into CASSLIGTGFYEQYF.

The chain uses TRBV4-3 and TRBJ2-1; 10 bases agree with TRBD2. The CDR3 has 15 residues. Germline values: CDR1 LGHNA, CDR2 YSLEER. V lost 2 bases to trimming and J lost 5 bases; unmatched junction nucleotides: 3. This chain's CDR3 is CASSQLAGVNNEQFF. The CDR3 coding sequence is TGCGCCAGCAGCCAACTAGCGGGAGTGAACAATGAGCAGTTCTTC.

The chain recombines TRBV6-5 with TRBJ2-5; TRBD1 aligns across 9 bases. CDR3 length: 13 amino acids. V lost 10 bases, J lost 6 bases, and 9 bases stayed unmatched. Germline values: CDR1 MNHEY, CDR2 SVGAGI. CDR3 coding DNA: TGTGCCACCAGACTGGACAGGGGAAAGACCCAGTACTTC. Its translation: CATRLDRGKTQYF.

This sequence joins TRBV3-1 (or the pseudogene TRBV3-2) and TRBJ2-3; no firm D call. Germline lookup yields CDR1 LGHDT and CDR2 YNNKEL (reference sequence). The CDR3 is 16 amino acids. Trimming pared 0 bases from V and 2 bases from J, leaving 12 bases between. CDR3 amino acids: CASSQDSGLYTDTQYF. The CDR3 coding sequence is TGTGCCAGCAGCCAAGACTCAGGTCTCTACACAGATACGCAGTATTTT.

This clone was counted a single time. This chain uses TRBV29-1 with TRBJ2-7, with 14 bases identical to TRBD2. With 4 bases clipped from V and 2 bases from J, the junction kept 7 bases outside the gene matches. The germline V gene encodes CDR1 SQVTM and CDR2 ANQGSEA. The CDR3 totals 16 residues. CDR3 sequence: CSVAGLAGGGPYEQYF. The CDR3 DNA reads as TGCAGCGTTGCCGGACTAGCGGGAGGCGGGCCCTACGAGCAGTACTTC.

The chain joins TRBV19 to TRBJ1-5; D may be TRBD1 (5 bases). This CDR3 is 16 amino acids long. CDR1 is LNHDA, CDR2 SQIVND, per germline (reference sequence). Trimming stripped 8 bases from V and 1 base from J, with 18 bases between. CDR3 bases: TGTGCCAGTTCGTCTTGGGCCTCAGGGAGCAATCAGCCCCAGCATTTT. It translates to CASSSWASGSNQPQHF. The entire variable domain, with the rest obtained from reference TRBV19 and TRBJ1-5, is as follows: DGGITQSPKYLFRKEGQNVTLSCEQNLNHDAMYWYRQDPGQGLRLIYYSQIVNDFQKGDIAEGYSVSREKKESFPLTVTSAQKNPTAFYLCASSSWASGSNQPQHFGDGTRLSIL.

The chain is built from TRBV7-9 and TRBJ2-6; D is possibly TRBD1 (6 bases). Germline V gene sequence: CDR1 SEHNR, CDR2 FQNEAQ (reference sequence). V lost 5 bases and J 3 bases, leaving 14 bases between the germline ends. The CDR3 totals 16 residues. CDR3 in amino acids: CASSPTGFRGANVLTF. DNA of the CDR3: TGTGCCAGCAGCCCTACAGGGTTCCGTGGGGCCAACGTCCTGACTTTC.

This chain links TRBV11-2 with TRBJ2-1; tentatively, D is TRBD1 (5 bases). This CDR3 comprises 13 residues. V was pared by 1 base and J by 6 bases, with 7 bases between. Germline-derived CDR1 and CDR2 are SGHAT and FQNNGV. The CDR3 sequence: CASSLGQGNEQFF. CDR3 coding DNA: TGTGCCAGCAGCTTAGGGCAGGGCAATGAGCAGTTCTTC.

CDR3 sequence (DNA): TGTGCCAGCACCGCCTGGGGCAGGGAAAACACCGGGGAGCTGTTTTTT. Its protein is CASTAWGRENTGELFF. This chain connects TRBV2 to TRBJ2-2, with D maybe TRBD1 (5 bases). The CDR3 has 16 residues. V was cut by 7 bases and J by 2 bases, with 17 bases left in between. Germline CDR1 is SNHLY and CDR2 is FYNNEI.

The chain recombines TRBV28 with TRBJ1-1; maybe TRBD1 (6 bases). The CDR3 loop spans 15 amino acids. Trimming cost V 5 bases and J 1 base, with 14 bases left between them. Germline assignment: CDR1 MDHEN and CDR2 SYDVKM. CDR3 sequence: CASSIQGAGNTEAFF. Here the CDR3 DNA reads TGTGCCAGCAGTATACAGGGCGCTGGGAACACTGAAGCTTTCTTT.

This clone was detected ten times or more. The rearrangement uses TRBV6-9 and TRBJ1-4, with a tentative D call TRBD1 (5 bases). Deletions cut 4 bases from V and 6 bases from J, with 15 bases between. The CDR3 is made up of 15 amino acids. CDR1 is MNHGY, CDR2 SVAAGI, per germline. CDR3 sequence (DNA): TGTGCCAGCAGTTCTGGCTTCAGGGTGGATGAAAAACTGTTTTTT. Translated, it gives CASSSGFRVDEKLFF.

This rearrangement joins TRBV6-5 to TRBJ1-1, with 10 bases identical to TRBD1. Germline-derived CDR1 and CDR2 are MNHEY and SVGAGI. Trimming cost V 6 bases and J 1 base; bases outside gene matches: 2. The CDR3 is 14 residues long. The CDR3 region has the DNA TGTGCCAGCAGCTGGACAGGGGGGAACACTGAAGCTTTCTTT. It codes for CASSWTGGNTEAFF.

The rearrangement joins TRBV14 to TRBJ1-3; TRBD1 agrees at 8 bases. Germline lookup yields CDR1 SGHDN and CDR2 FVKESK. V lost 4 bases to trimming and J lost 4 bases; unmatched junction nucleotides: 6. The CDR3 is 15 amino acids. The CDR3 DNA reads as TGTGCCAGCAGCCCGTCAGGGGGCTACGGAAACACCATATATTTT. Encoded protein: CASSPSGGYGNTIYF. The full variable domain, in which reference TRBV14 and TRBJ1-3 provide the parts outside the CDR3, is EAGVTQFPSHSVIEKGQTVTLRCDPISGHDNLYWYRRVMGKEIKFLLHFVKESKQDESGMPNNRFLAERTGGTYSTLKVQPAELEDSGVYFCASSPSGGYGNTIYFGEGSWLTVV.